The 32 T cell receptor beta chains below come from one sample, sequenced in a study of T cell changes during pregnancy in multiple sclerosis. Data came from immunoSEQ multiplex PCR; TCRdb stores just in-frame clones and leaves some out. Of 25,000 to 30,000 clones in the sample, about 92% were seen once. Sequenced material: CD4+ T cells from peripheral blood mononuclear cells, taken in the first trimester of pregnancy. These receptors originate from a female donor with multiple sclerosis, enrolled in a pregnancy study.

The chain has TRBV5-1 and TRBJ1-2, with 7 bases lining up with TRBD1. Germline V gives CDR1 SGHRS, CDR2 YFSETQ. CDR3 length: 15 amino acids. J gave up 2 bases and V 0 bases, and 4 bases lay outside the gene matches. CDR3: CASSLGQGANYGYTF. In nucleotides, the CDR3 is TGCGCCAGCAGCTTGGGACAGGGAGCCAACTATGGCTACACCTTC. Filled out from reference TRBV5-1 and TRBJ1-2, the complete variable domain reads KAGVTQTPRYLIKTRGQQVTLSCSPISGHRSVSWYQQTPGQGLQFLFEYFSETQRNKGNFPGRFSGRQFSNSRSEMNVSTLELGDSALYLCASSLGQGANYGYTFGSGTRLTVV.

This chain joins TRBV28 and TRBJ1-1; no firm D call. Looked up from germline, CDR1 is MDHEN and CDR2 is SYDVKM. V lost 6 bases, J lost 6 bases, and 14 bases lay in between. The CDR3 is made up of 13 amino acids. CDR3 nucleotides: TGTGCCAGCAGCGTCGGGATCGTCCCTGAAGCTTTCTTT. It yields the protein CASSVGIVPEAFF.

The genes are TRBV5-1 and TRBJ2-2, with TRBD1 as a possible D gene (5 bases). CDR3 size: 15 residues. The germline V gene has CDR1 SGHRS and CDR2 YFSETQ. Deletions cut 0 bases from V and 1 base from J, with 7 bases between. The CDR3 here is CASSLGQGNTGELFF. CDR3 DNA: TGCGCCAGCAGCTTGGGCCAGGGGAACACCGGGGAGCTGTTTTTT.

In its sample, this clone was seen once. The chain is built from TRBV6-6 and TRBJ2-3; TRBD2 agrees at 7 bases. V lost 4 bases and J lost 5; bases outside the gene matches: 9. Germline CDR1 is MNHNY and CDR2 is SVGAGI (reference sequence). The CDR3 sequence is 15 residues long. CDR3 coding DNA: TGTGCCAGCAGTTTGAATGGGGGGGGTGGAGATACGCAGTATTTT. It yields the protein CASSLNGGGGDTQYF.

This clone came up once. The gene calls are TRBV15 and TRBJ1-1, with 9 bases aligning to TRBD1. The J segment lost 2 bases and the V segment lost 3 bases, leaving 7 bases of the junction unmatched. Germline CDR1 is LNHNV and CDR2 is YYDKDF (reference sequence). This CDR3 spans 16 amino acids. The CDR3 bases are TGTGCCACCAGCAGGACCCGGGGACAGGGCAACACTGAAGCTTTCTTT. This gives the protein CATSRTRGQGNTEAFF. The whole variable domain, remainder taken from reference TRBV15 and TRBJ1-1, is DAMVIQNPRYQVTQFGKPVTLSCSQTLNHNVMYWYQQKSSQAPKLLFHYYDKDFNNEADTPDNFQSRRPNTSFCFLDIRSPGLGDTAMYLCATSRTRGQGNTEAFFGQGTRLTVV.

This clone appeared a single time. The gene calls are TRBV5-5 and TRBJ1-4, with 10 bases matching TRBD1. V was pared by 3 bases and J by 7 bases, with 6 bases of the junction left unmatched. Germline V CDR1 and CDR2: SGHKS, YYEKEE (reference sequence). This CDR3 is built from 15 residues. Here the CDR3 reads CASSYRDRGREKLFF. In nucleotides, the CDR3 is TGTGCCAGCAGCTACCGGGACAGGGGACGTGAAAAACTGTTTTTT.

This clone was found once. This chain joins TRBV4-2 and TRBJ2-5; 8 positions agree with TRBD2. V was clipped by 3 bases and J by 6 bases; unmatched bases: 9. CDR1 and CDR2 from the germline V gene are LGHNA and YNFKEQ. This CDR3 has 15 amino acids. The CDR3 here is CASSQSGGPGKTQYF. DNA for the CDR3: TGTGCCAGCAGCCAGAGCGGGGGCCCCGGGAAGACCCAGTACTTC.

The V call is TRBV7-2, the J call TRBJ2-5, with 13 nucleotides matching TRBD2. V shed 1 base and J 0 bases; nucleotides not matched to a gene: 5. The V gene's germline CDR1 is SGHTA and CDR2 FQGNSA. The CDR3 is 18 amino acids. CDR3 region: CASSLVTSGGADQETQYF. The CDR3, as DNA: TGTGCCAGCAGCTTAGTAACTAGCGGGGGGGCGGACCAAGAGACCCAGTACTTC.

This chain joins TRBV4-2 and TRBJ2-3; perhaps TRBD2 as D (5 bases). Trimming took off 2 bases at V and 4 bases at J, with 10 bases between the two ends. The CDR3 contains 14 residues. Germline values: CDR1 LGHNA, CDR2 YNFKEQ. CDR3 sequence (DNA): TGTGCCAGCAGCCAAAATACTAGATCAGATACGCAGTATTTT. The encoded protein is CASSQNTRSDTQYF.

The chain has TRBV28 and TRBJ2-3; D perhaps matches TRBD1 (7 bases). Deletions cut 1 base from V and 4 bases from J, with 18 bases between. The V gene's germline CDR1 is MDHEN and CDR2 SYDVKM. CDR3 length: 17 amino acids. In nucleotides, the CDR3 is TGTGCCAGCAGTTTATTAGGTCCCAGGGGGAGGTCAGATACGCAGTATTTT. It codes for CASSLLGPRGRSDTQYF.

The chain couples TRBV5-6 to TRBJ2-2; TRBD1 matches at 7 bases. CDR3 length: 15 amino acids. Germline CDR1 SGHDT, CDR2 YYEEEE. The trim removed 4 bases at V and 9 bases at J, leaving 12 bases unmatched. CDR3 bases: TGTGCCAGCAGCCCGGACAGGAAGGGGTGGCGGGAGCTGTTTTTT. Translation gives CASSPDRKGWRELFF.

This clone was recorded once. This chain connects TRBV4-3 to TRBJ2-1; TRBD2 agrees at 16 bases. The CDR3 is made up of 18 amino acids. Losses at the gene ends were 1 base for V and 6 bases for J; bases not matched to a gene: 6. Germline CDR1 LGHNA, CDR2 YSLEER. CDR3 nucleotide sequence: TGCGCCAGCAGCCAAGGCCCTGGGACTAGCGGGGGGGCCAATGAGCAGTTCTTC. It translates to CASSQGPGTSGGANEQFF.

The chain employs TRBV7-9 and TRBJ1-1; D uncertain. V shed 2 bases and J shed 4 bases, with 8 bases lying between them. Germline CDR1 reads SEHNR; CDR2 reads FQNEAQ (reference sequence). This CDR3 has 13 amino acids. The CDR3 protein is CASSLSGGTEAFF. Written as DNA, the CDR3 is TGTGCCAGCAGCTTATCCGGCGGCACTGAAGCTTTCTTT.

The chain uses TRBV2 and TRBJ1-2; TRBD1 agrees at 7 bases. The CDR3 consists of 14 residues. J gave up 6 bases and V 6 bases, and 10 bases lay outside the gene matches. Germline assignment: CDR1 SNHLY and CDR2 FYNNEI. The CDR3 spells CASSGLTGLNGYTF. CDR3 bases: TGTGCCAGCAGCGGATTGACAGGGCTCAATGGCTACACCTTC.

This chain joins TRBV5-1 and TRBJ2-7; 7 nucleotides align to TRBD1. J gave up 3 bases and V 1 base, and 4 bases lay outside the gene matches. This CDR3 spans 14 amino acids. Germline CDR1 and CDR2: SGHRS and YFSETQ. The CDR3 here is CASSLRQGRYEQYF. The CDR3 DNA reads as TGCGCCAGCAGCTTGCGACAGGGCCGCTACGAGCAGTACTTC.

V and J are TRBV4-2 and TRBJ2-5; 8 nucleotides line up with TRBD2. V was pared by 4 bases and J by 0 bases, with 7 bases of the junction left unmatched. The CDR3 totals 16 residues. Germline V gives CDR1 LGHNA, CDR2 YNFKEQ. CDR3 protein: CASSRGGPNYQETQYF. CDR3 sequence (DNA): TGTGCCAGCAGCCGCGGGGGGCCGAATTACCAAGAGACCCAGTACTTC.

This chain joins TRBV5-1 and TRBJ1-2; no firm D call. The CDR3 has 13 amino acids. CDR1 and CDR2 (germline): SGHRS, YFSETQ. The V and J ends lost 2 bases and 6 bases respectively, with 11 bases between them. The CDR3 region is CASSLGGNDGYTF. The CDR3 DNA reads TGCGCCAGCAGCTTAGGAGGGAACGATGGCTACACCTTC.

The CDR3 reads CASTRRGDTGELFF. CDR3 nucleotides: TGTGCCAGCACTCGGCGGGGGGACACCGGGGAGCTGTTTTTT. The chain couples TRBV6-1 to TRBJ2-2; TRBD2 agrees at 8 bases. CDR3 length: 14 amino acids. Germline CDR1 reads MNHNS; CDR2 reads SASEGT. V gave up 7 bases and J gave up 3 bases; unmatched junction bases: 4.

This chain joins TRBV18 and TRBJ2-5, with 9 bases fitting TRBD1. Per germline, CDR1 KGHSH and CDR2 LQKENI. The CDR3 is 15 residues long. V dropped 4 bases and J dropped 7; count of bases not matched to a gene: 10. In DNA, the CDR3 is TGTGCCAGCTCACAACAGGGGGCCATCCAGGGGACCCAGTACTTC. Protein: CASSQQGAIQGTQYF.

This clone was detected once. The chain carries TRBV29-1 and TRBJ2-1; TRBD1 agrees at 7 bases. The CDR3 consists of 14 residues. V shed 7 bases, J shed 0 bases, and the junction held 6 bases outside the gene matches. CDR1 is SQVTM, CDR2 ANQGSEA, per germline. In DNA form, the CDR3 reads TGCAGCGGTTGGGGGACAGCCTCCTACAATGAGCAGTTCTTC. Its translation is CSGWGTASYNEQFF.

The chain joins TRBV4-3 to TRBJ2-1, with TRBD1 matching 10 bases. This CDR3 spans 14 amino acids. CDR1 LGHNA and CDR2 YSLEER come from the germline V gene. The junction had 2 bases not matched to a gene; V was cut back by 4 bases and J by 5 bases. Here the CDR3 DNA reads TGCGCCAGCAGCCTGGGACAGGGGAACAATGAGCAGTTCTTC. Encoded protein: CASSLGQGNNEQFF.

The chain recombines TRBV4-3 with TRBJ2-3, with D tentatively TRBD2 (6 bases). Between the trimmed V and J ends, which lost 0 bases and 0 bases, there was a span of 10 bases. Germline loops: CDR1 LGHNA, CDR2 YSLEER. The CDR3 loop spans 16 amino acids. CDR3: CASSQDLGGSTDTQYF. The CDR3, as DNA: TGCGCCAGCAGCCAAGATCTTGGGGGGAGCACAGATACGCAGTATTTT.

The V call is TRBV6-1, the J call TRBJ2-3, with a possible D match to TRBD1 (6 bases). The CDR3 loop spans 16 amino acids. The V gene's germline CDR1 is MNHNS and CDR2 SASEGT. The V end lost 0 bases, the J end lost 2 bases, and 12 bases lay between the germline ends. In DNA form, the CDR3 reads TGTGCCAGCAGTGAAGCAGGGGGATCGACCACAGATACGCAGTATTTT. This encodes CASSEAGGSTTDTQYF.

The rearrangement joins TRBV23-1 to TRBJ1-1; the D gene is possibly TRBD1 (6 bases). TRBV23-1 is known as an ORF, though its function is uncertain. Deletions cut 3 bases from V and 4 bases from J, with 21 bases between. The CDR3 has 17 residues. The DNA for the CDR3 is TGCGCCAGCAGTCATCCTAGACGTCAGGGGAGGGTCACTGAAGCTTTCTTT. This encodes CASSHPRRQGRVTEAFF.

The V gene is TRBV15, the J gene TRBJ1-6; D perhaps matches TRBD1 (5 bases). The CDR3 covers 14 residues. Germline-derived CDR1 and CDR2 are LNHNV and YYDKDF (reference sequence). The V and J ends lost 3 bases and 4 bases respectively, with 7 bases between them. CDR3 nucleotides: TGTGCCACCAGCAGGGACAAATATAATTCACCCCTCCACTTT. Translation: CATSRDKYNSPLHF.

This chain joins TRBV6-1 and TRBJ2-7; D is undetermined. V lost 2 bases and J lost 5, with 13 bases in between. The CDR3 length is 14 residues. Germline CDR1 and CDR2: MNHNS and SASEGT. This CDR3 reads CASSESGFNNEQYF. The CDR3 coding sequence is TGTGCCAGCAGTGAATCAGGTTTCAACAACGAGCAGTACTTC.

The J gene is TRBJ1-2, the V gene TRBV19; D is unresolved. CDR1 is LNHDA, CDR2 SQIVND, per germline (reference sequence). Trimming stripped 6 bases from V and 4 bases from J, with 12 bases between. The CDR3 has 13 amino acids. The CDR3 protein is CASSLLDGYGYTF. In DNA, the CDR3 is TGTGCCAGTAGCCTACTAGATGGCTATGGCTACACCTTC.

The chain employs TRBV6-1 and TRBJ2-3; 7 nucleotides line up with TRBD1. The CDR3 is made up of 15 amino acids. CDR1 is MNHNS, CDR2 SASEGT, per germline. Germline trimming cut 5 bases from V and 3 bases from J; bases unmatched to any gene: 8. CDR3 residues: CASSTGVRRTDTQYF. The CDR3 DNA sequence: TGTGCCAGCAGTACAGGGGTTAGACGGACAGATACGCAGTATTTT.

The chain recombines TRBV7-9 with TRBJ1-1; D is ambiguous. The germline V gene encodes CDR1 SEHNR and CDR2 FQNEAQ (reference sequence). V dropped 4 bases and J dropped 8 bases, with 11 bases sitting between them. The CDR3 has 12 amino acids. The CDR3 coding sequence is TGTGCCAGCAGCTCCCGGGCGGGCGAAGCTTTCTTT. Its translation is CASSSRAGEAFF.

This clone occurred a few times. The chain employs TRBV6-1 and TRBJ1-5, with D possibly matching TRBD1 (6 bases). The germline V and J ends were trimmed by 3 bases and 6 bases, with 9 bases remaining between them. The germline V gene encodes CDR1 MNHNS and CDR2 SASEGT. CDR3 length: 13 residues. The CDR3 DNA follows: TGTGCCAGCAGTGAGATACAGGGTCAGCCCCAGCATTTT. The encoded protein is CASSEIQGQPQHF.

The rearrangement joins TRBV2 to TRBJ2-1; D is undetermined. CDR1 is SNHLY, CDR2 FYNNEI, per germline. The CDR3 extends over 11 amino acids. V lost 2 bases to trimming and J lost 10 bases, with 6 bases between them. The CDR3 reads CASSEYEEQFF. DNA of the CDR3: TGTGCCAGCAGTGAATACGAGGAGCAGTTCTTC.

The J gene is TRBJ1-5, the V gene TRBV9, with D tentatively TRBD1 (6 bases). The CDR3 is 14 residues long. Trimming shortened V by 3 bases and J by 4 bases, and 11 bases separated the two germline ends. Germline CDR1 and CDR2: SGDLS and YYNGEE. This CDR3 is CASSADSKNQPQHF. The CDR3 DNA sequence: TGTGCCAGCAGCGCGGACAGCAAGAATCAGCCCCAGCATTTT.